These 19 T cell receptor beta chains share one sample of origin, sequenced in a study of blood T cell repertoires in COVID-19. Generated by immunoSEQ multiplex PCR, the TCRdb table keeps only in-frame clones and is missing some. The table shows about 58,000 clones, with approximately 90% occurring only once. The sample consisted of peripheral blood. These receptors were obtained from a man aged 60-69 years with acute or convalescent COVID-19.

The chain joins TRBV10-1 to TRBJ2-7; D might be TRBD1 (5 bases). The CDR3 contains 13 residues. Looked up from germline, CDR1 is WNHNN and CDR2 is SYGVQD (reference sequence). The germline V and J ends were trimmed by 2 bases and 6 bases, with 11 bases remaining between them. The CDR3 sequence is CASSERQPGEQYF. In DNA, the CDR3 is TGCGCCAGCAGTGAGCGACAGCCGGGCGAGCAGTACTTC.

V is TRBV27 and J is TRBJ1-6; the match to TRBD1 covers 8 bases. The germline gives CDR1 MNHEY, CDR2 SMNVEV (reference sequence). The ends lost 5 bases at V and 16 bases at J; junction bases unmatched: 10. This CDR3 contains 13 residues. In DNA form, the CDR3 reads TGTGCCAGCAGTATACCACAGGGGGGGAGTCTCCACTTT. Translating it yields CASSIPQGGSLHF.

DNA of the CDR3: TGTGCCAGCAGCGACCGCGGACAGGGGGTCTACGAGCAGTACTTC. Protein: CASSDRGQGVYEQYF. The genes are TRBV7-6 and TRBJ2-7; 10 bases map to TRBD1. V shed 5 bases and J 3 bases; nucleotides not matched to a gene: 7. CDR3 length equals 15 residues. CDR1 is SGHVS, CDR2 FNYEAQ, per germline.

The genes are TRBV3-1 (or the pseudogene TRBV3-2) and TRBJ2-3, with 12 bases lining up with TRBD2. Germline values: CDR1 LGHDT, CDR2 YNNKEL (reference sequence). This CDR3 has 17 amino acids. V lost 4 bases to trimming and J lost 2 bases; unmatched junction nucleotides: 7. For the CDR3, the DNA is TGTGCCAGCAGCCGCCGACTAGCGGGGGATCTCACAGATACGCAGTATTTT. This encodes CASSRRLAGDLTDTQYF.

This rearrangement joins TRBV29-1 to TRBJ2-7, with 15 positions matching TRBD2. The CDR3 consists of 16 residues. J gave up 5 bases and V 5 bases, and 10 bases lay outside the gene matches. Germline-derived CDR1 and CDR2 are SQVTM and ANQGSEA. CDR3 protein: CSVRIWTSGRANEQYF. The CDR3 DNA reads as TGCAGCGTTCGGATCTGGACTAGCGGGAGGGCCAACGAGCAGTACTTC.

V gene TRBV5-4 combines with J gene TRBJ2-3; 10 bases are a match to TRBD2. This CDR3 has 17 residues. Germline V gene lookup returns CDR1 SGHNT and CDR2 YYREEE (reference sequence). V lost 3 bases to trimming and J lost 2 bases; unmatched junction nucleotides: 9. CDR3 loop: CASSSVLAGGFTDTQYF. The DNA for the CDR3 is TGTGCCAGCAGCTCCGTTTTAGCGGGGGGTTTCACAGATACGCAGTATTTT.

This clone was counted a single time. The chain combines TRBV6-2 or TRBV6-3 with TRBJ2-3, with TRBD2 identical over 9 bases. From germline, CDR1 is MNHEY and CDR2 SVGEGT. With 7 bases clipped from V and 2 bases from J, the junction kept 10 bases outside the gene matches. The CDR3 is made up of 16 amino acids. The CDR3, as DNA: TGTGCCAGCACCCCTGTAGCGGGAGCCACCACAGATACGCAGTATTTT. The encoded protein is CASTPVAGATTDTQYF.

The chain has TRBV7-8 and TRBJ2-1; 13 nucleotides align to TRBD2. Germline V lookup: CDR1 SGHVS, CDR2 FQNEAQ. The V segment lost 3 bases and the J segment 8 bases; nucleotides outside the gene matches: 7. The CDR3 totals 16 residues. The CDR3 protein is CASSFRTSGSHDEQFF. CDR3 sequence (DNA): TGTGCCAGCAGCTTCCGGACTAGCGGGAGTCACGATGAGCAGTTCTTC.

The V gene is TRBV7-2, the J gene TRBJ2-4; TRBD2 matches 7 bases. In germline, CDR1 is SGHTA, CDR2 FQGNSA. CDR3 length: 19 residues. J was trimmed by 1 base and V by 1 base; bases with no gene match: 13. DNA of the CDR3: TGTGCCAGCAGCTTAGGCGGCCTGCAGGGCGGGAGCGCCAAAAACATTCAGTACTTC. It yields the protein CASSLGGLQGGSAKNIQYF.

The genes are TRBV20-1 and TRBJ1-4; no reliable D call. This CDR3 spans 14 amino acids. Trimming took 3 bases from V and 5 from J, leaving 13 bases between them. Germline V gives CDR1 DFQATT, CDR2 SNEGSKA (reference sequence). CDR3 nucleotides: TGCAGTGCTAGTTCTATGGTCTTAAATGAAAAACTGTTTTTT. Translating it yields CSASSMVLNEKLFF.

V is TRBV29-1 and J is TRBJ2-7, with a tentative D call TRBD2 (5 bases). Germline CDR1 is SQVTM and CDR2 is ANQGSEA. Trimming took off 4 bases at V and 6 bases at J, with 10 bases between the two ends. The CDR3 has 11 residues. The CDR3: CSVGLAGEQYF. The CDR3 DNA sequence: TGCAGCGTTGGCCTTGCGGGCGAGCAGTACTTC.

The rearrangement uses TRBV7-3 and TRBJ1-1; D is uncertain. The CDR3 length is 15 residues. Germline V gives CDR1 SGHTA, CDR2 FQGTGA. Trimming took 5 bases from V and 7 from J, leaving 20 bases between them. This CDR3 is CASSPNPVGVGEAFF. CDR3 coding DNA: TGTGCCAGCAGCCCGAACCCCGTGGGAGTTGGTGAAGCTTTCTTT.

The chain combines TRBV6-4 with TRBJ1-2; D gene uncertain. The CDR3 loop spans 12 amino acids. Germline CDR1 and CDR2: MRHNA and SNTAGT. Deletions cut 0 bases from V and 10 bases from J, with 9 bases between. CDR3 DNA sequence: TGTGCCAGCAGTGACTCGGGCACCGACTACACCTTC. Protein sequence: CASSDSGTDYTF.

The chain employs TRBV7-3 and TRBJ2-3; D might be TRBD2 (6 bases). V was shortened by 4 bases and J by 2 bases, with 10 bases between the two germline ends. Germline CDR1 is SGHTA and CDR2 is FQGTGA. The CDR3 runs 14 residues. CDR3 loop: CASSSGTATDTQYF. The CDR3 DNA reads TGTGCCAGCAGCTCCGGGACTGCCACAGATACGCAGTATTTT.

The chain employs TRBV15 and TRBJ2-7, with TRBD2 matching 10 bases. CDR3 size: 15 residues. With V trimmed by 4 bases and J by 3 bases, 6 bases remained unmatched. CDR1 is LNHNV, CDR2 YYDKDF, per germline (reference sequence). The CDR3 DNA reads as TGTGCCACCAGCAAAGGTAGCGGGAGGATCTACGAGCAGTACTTC. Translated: CATSKGSGRIYEQYF.

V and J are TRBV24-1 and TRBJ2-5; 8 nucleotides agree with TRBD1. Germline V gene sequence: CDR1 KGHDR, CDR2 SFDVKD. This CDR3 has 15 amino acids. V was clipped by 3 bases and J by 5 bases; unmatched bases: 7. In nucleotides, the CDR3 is TGTGCCACCAGTGATGCCAGGGGGCTAGGGGAGACCCAGTACTTC. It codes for CATSDARGLGETQYF.

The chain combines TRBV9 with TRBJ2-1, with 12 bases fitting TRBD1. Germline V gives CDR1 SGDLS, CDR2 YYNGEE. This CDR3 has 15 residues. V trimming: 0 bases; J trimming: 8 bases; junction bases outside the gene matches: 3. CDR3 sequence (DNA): TGTGCCAGCAGCGTAGCGGGACAGGGGGCCCATGAGCAGTTCTTC. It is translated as CASSVAGQGAHEQFF.

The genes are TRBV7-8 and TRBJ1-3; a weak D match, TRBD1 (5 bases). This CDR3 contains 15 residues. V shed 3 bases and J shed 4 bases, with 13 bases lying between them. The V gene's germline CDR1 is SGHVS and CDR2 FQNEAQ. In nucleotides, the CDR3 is TGTGCCAGCAGCTTGACAGACGCGATCGGAAACACCATATATTTT. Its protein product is CASSLTDAIGNTIYF.

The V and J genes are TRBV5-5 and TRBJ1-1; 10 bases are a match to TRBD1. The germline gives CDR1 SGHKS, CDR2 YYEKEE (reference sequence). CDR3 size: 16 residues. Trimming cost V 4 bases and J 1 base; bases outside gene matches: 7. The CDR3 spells CASSPRRQGANTEAFF. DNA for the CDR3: TGTGCCAGCAGCCCCCGCCGACAGGGGGCGAACACTGAAGCTTTCTTT. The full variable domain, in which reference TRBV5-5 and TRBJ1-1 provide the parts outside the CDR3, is DAGVTQSPTHLIKTRGQQVTLRCSPISGHKSVSWYQQVLGQGPQFIFQYYEKEERGRGNFPDRFSARQFPNYSSELNVNALLLGDSALYLCASSPRRQGANTEAFFGQGTRLTVV.